What follows are 12 T cell receptor beta chains derived from one specimen sequenced in a study of T-cell memory formation after mild COVID-19. One entry per CDR3 protein, called by TCRdb with MiXCR from the 5' RACE reads. This sample carries almost 550,000 distinct CDR3 sequences, 20% of them seen once, and the ten largest clones take roughly an eighth. What was sequenced was PBMCs or a T cell subset sorted from them (not recorded which). These receptors originate from an adult woman who had mild COVID-19 (a few samples of this study predate the infection). Cell type and time point are not known.

This clonotype showed up just a few times. The genes are TRBV4-2 and TRBJ1-1; D possibly corresponds to TRBD1 (5 bases). Germline V lookup: CDR1 LGHNA, CDR2 YNFKEQ. The CDR3 has 15 amino acids. V lost 0 bases and J lost 5, with 13 bases in between. CDR3 protein: CASSQDQGAYTEAFF. Here the CDR3 DNA reads TGTGCCAGCAGCCAAGATCAAGGGGCATATACTGAAGCTTTCTTT.

This chain connects TRBV20-1 to TRBJ2-1; TRBD2 matches at 9 bases. After removal of 4 bases from V and 7 bases from J, the junction contained 8 bases not matched to a gene. CDR1 and CDR2 (germline): DFQATT, SNEGSKA (reference sequence). This CDR3 region has 14 residues. The CDR3 DNA follows: TGCAGTGCTACCCGACTAGCGGTGGGGAATGAGCAGTTCTTC. This sequence encodes CSATRLAVGNEQFF.

The chain combines TRBV20-1 with TRBJ2-7, with D perhaps matching TRBD1 (7 bases). The germline V gene encodes CDR1 DFQATT and CDR2 SNEGSKA (reference sequence). CDR3 length: 15 amino acids. With 0 bases removed from V and 5 bases from J, the gap between germline ends came to 17 bases. The DNA of the CDR3 is TGCAGTGCTAGAGATCAAAGGAGGGGGCAGCACGAGCAGTACTTC. It codes for CSARDQRRGQHEQYF.

V gene TRBV5-1 combines with J gene TRBJ2-1; 10 positions agree with TRBD2. Germline loops: CDR1 SGHRS, CDR2 YFSETQ. This CDR3 comprises 17 residues. After removal of 0 bases from V and 6 bases from J, the junction contained 9 bases not matched to a gene. The CDR3 sequence: CASSLDRASGSGNEQFF. The DNA for the CDR3 is TGCGCCAGCAGCTTGGACCGGGCTAGCGGGAGCGGCAATGAGCAGTTCTTC.

This clonotype showed up just a few times. The CDR3 coding sequence is TGTGCCAGCAGCTTAGACTCCAGGACTAGCACAGATACGCAGTATTTT. This encodes CASSLDSRTSTDTQYF. This sequence joins TRBV11-2 and TRBJ2-3, with TRBD2 as a possible D gene (5 bases). V dropped 0 bases and J dropped 0 bases, with 10 bases sitting between them. This CDR3 is 16 amino acids long. Germline V gene lookup returns CDR1 SGHAT and CDR2 FQNNGV. The full variable domain, with the rest looked up from reference TRBV11-2 and TRBJ2-3, is EAGVAQSPRYKIIEKRQSVAFWCNPISGHATLYWYQQILGQGPKLLIQFQNNGVVDDSQLPKDRFSAERLKGVDSTLKIQPAKLEDSAVYLCASSLDSRTSTDTQYFGPGTRLTVL.

A few counts support this clonotype. The chain employs TRBV7-9 and TRBJ2-6; 8 nucleotides match TRBD1. CDR1 and CDR2 (germline): SEHNR, FQNEAQ (reference sequence). The CDR3 has 17 residues. With 6 bases clipped from V and 2 bases from J, the junction kept 9 bases outside the gene matches. CDR3 nucleotides: TGTGCCAGCAGAGGGACAGGCTTCGTGGCTGGGGCCAACGTCCTGACTTTC. The encoded protein is CASRGTGFVAGANVLTF.

On this clonotype: A junction end diverges from the germline sequence, so it may reflect a read error. The gene calls are TRBV20-1 and TRBJ2-3, with 10 positions matching TRBD2. The CDR3 contains 15 residues. The germline gives CDR1 DFQATT, CDR2 SNEGSKA (reference sequence). This chain's CDR3 is CSATRTSGRTDTQYF. CDR3 DNA sequence: TGCAGCGCTACCCGGACTAGCGGACGCACAGATACGCAGTATTTT.

The chain couples TRBV15 to TRBJ2-7; TRBD2 is a possible D gene (5 bases). Germline V gene data show CDR1 as LNHNV and CDR2 as YYDKDF (reference sequence). The CDR3 covers 15 residues. Trimming cost V 1 base and J 0 bases, with 10 bases left between them. The CDR3 DNA reads as TGTGCCACCAGCAGAGTACGGGGATCCTCCTACGAGCAGTACTTC. Protein sequence: CATSRVRGSSYEQYF.

V is TRBV12-3 or TRBV12-4 and J is TRBJ1-2; D call uncertain. This CDR3 is built from 14 residues. The germline V and J ends were trimmed by 7 bases and 4 bases, with 16 bases remaining between them. The CDR3 spells CASTPSLGPYGYTF. As DNA, the CDR3 is TGTGCCAGCACTCCGTCATTGGGCCCCTATGGCTACACCTTC.

This clonotype was detected ten times or more. J is TRBJ2-1 and V is TRBV7-2; 13 bases map to TRBD2. The trim removed 1 base at V and 6 bases at J, leaving 0 bases unmatched. CDR1 and CDR2 from the germline V gene are SGHTA and FQGNSA. The CDR3 extends over 15 amino acids. CDR3 coding DNA: TGTGCCAGCAGCTTAGGACTAGCGGGGGGCAATGAGCAGTTCTTC. It codes for CASSLGLAGGNEQFF.

On this clonotype: At one boundary the junction diverges from the germline segment, which might be a read error. The chain combines TRBV7-7 with TRBJ2-5, with D perhaps TRBD2 (5 bases). Germline V lookup: CDR1 SSHAT, CDR2 FNYEAQ (reference sequence). The CDR3 spans 16 residues. This CDR3 is CASSLLATGGSETQYF. CDR3 DNA: TGTGCTAGCAGCTTATTGGCCACCGGAGGCTCAGAGACCCAGTACTTC.

This clonotype was seen a handful of times. J is TRBJ2-7 and V is TRBV7-9; 10 nucleotides align to TRBD1. J was trimmed by 6 bases and V by 8 bases; bases with no gene match: 13. Per germline, CDR1 SEHNR and CDR2 FQNEAQ (reference sequence). CDR3 length: 15 amino acids. CDR3 amino acids: CASRHPGTGALEQYF. Here the CDR3 DNA reads TGTGCCAGCCGCCACCCCGGGACAGGGGCCCTCGAGCAGTACTTC.